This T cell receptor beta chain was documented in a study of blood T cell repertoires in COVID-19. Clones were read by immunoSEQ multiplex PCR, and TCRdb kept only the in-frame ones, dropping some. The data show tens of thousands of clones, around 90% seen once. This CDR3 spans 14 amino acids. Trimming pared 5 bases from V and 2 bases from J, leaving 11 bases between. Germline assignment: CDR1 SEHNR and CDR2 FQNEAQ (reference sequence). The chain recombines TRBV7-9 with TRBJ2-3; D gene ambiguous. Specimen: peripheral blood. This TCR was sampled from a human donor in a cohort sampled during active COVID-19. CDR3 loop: CASSPSSVTDTQYF. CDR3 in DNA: TGTGCCAGCAGCCCATCCAGCGTCACAGATACGCAGTATTTT.